This T cell receptor beta chain was sequenced in a study of OX40 agonist ivuxolimab in advanced cancers. TCRdb's copy holds only in-frame clones and misses some; the assay was immunoSEQ multiplex PCR. This table holds 20,000 to 30,000 clones, approximately 89% found once. The ends were cut back, 4 bases at V and 7 bases at J, with 19 bases in the middle. The V gene's germline CDR1 is MNHEY and CDR2 SVGAGI. CDR3 size: 15 residues. Sequences were derived from CD4+ or CD8+ T cells sorted from blood, sampled in a trial of the OX40 agonist ivuxolimab. This receptor was obtained from an adult with an advanced solid tumor such as melanoma, head and neck, liver or kidney cancer. V usage is TRBV6-5 and J usage is TRBJ1-1; a weak D match, TRBD1 (6 bases). CDR3 sequence: CASSSGGSGGGEAFF. The CDR3 DNA follows: TGTGCCAGCAGTTCCGGAGGGTCGGGAGGGGGTGAAGCTTTCTTT.